This T cell receptor (beta chain) comes out of a study of glioma-infiltrating T cells. The CDR3 runs 16 residues. CDR1 is LGHNA, CDR2 YNFKEQ, per germline. Trimming took 4 bases from V and 2 from J; bases not matched to a gene: 8. Amplification of TCR alpha and beta CDR3 regions from RNA used iRepertoire nested multiplex PCR. Tissue mRNA or PBMC total RNA, roughly 100-400 ng, went into one-step reverse transcription and amplification. TCRdb called the multiplex PCR reads again in MiXCR, with one record for every CDR3 protein. The data contain 110,000 or so distinct CDR3 sequences, less than 30% of them singletons. This clonotype was observed at least ten times. Its matching antigen is unknown. Whole-study results and caveats: Only very few CDR3 sequences appeared in both tissue and blood. Above-expected tissue-blood divergence occurred in all gliomas, most in low-grade ones.

The receptor was isolated from a human donor with low-grade glioma or glioblastoma, undergoing nonglioma brain surgery, or in good health (not recorded which). Sequencing was carried out using glioma tissue, nonneoplastic brain tissue, or PBMCs (not recorded which). The chain uses TRBV4-2 and TRBJ2-3, with 8 nucleotides matching TRBD2. The CDR3 sequence: CASSPQAGENTDTQYF. In DNA, the CDR3 is TGTGCCAGCAGCCCCCAAGCGGGAGAAAACACAGATACGCAGTATTTT.